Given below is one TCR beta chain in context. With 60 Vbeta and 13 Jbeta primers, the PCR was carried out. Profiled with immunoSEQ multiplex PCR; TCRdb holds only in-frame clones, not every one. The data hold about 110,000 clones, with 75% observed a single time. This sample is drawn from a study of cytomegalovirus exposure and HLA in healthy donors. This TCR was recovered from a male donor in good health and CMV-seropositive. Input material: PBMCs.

CDR3 nucleotides: TGTGCCAGCAGTCGGACTAGCGGGACGGGAAATGAGCAGTTCTTC. Amino acids: CASSRTSGTGNEQFF. The chain uses TRBV6-5 and TRBJ2-1; TRBD2 aligns across 12 bases. Germline assignment: CDR1 MNHEY and CDR2 SVGAGI. This CDR3 contains 15 residues. V shed 5 bases and J 7 bases; nucleotides not matched to a gene: 6.